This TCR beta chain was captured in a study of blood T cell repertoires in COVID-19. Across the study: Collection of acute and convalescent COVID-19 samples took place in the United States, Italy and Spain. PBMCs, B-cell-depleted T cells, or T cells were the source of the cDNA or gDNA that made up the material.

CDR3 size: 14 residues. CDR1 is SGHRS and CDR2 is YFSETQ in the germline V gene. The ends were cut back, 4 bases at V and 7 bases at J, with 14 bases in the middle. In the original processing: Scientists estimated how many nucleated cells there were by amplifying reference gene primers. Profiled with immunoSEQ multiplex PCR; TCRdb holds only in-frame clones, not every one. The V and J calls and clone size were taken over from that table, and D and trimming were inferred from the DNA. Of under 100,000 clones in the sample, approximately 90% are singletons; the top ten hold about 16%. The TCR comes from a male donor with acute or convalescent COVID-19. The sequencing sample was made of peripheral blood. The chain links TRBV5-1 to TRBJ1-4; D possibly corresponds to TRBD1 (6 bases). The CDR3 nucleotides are TGCGCCAGCAGCGAAAACAGGGTCCGTGAAAAACTGTTTTTT. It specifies CASSENRVREKLFF.